This T cell receptor beta chain emerged from a study of cytomegalovirus exposure and HLA in healthy donors. Germline V gene sequence: CDR1 MNHNY, CDR2 SVGAGI (reference sequence). This CDR3 region has 15 residues. Deletions cut 0 bases from V and 2 bases from J, with 10 bases between. Primers included in the PCR were 60 Vbeta and 13 Jbeta primers. Produced via immunoSEQ multiplex PCR; TCRdb's table is partial and in-frame only. The sample yields tens of thousands of clones, around 80% seen once. This clonotype was sampled from a middle-aged man in good health and CMV-seronegative. The chain joins TRBV6-6 to TRBJ1-1, with D unclear. Sequenced: PBMCs. The CDR3 sequence: CASSYSGSGNTEAFF. The CDR3 DNA follows: TGTGCCAGCAGTTACTCGGGCTCGGGAAACACTGAAGCTTTCTTT.